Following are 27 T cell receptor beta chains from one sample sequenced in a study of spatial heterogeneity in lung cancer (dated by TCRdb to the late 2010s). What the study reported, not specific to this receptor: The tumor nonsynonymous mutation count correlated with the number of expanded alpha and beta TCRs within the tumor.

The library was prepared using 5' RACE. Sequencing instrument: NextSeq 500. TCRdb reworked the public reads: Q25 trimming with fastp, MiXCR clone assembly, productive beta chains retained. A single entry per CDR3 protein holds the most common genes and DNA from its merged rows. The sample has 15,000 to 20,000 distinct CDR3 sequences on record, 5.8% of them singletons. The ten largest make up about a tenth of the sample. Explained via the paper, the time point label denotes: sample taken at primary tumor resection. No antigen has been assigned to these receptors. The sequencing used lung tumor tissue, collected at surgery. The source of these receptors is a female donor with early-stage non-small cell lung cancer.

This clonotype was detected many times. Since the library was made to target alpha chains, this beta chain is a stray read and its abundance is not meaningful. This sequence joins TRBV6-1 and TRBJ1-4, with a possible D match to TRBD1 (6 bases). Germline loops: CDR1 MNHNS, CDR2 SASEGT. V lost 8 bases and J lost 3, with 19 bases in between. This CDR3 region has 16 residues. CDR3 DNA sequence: TGTGCCAGCCGTGCTTTCATCAGGGGTGCTAATGAAAAACTGTTTTTT. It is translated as CASRAFIRGANEKLFF.

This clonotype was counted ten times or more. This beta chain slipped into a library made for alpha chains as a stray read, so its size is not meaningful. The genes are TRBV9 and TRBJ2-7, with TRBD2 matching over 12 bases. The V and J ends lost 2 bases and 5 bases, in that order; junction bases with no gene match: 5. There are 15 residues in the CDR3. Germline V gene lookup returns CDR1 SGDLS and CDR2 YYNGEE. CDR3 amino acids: CASSVGLAGMNEQYF. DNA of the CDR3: TGTGCCAGCAGCGTCGGACTAGCGGGAATGAACGAGCAGTACTTC.

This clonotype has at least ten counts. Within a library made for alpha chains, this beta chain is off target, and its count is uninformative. The CDR3 coding sequence is TGTGCCAGCAGGGCGGGACCACCGGGGGAGACCCAGTACTTC. Its protein product is CASRAGPPGETQYF. The rearrangement links TRBV7-2 to TRBJ2-5; TRBD2 might be the D (6 bases). The V end was cut by 6 bases, the J end by 5 bases, with 16 bases between. CDR3 size: 14 residues. CDR1 is SGHTA and CDR2 is FQGNSA in the germline V gene. The variable domain in full, completed from reference TRBV7-2 and TRBJ2-5, reads GAGVSQSPSNKVTEKGKDVELRCDPISGHTALYWYRQSLGQGLEFLIYFQGNSAPDKSGLPSDRFSAERTGGSVSTLTIQRTQQEDSAVYLCASRAGPPGETQYFGPGTRLLVL.

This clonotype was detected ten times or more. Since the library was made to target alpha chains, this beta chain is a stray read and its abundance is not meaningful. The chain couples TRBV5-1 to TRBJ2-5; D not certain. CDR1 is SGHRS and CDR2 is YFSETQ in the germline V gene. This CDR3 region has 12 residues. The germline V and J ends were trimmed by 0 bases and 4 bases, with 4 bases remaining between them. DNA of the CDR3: TGCGCCAGCAGCTTGGAAACAGAGACCCAGTACTTC. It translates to CASSLETETQYF.

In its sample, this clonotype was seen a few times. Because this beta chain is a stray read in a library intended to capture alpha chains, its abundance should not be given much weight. CDR3 sequence: CAISEWAGGNTGELFF. The CDR3 DNA is TGTGCCATCAGTGAGTGGGCGGGAGGAAACACCGGGGAGCTGTTTTTT. This rearrangement joins TRBV10-3 to TRBJ2-2; TRBD2 matches at 8 bases. CDR3 length: 16 residues. Germline values: CDR1 ENHRY, CDR2 SYGVKD. Unmatched junction bases numbered 3, after V lost 1 base and J lost 2 bases.

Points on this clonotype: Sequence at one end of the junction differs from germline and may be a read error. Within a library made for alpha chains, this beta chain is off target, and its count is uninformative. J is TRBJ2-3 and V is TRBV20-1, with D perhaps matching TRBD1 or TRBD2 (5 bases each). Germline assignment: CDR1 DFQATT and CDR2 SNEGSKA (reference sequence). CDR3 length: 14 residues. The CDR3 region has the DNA TGCAGTGCTCGCCCCGGGGCGGCCAAGGATCTTATGGATTTT. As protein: CSARPGAAKDLMDF.

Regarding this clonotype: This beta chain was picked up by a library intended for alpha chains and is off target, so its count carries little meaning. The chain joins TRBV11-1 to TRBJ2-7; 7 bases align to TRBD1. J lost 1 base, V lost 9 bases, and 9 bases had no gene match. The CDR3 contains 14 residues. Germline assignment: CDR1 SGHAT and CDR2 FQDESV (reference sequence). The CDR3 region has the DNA TGTGCCAGTAGAAAGGGACAGTCGTCCTACGAGCAGTACTTC. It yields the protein CASRKGQSSYEQYF.

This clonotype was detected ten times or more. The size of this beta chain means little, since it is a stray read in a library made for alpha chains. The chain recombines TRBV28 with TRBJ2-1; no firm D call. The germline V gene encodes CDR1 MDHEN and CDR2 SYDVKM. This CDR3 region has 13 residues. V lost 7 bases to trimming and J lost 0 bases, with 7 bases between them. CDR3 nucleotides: TGTGCCAGCAAGGGCGTCTCCTACAATGAGCAGTTCTTC. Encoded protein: CASKGVSYNEQFF.

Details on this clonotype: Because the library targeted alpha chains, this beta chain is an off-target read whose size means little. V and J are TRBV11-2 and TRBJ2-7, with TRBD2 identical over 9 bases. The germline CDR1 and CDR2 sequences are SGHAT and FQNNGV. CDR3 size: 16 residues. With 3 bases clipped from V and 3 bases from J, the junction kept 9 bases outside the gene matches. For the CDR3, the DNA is TGTGCCAGCAGCTTTTCCCCTAGCGGGATGATCTACGAGCAGTACTTC. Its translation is CASSFSPSGMIYEQYF.

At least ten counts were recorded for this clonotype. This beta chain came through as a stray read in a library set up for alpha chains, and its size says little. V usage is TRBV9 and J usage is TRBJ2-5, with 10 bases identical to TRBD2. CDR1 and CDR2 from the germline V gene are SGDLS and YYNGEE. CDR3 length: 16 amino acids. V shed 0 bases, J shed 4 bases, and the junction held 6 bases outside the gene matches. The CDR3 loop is CASSVGNSGRPETQYF. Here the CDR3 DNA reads TGTGCCAGCAGCGTAGGTAATAGCGGGAGGCCAGAGACCCAGTACTTC.

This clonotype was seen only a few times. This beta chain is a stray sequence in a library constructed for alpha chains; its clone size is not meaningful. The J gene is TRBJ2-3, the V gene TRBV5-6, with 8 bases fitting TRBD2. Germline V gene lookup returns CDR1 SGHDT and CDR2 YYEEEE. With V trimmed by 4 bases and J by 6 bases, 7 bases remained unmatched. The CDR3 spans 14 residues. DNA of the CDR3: TGTGCCAGCAGCGTGGGACTAGGCCAGGATACGCAGTATTTT. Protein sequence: CASSVGLGQDTQYF.

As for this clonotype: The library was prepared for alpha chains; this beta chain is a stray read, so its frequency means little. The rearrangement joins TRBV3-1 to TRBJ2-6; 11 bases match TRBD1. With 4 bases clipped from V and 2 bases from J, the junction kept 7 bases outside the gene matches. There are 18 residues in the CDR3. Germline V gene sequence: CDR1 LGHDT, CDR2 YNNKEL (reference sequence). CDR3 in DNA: TGTGCCAGCAGCCCCCAACCGGGACAGGGGGCTGGGGCCAACGTCCTGACTTTC. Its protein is CASSPQPGQGAGANVLTF.

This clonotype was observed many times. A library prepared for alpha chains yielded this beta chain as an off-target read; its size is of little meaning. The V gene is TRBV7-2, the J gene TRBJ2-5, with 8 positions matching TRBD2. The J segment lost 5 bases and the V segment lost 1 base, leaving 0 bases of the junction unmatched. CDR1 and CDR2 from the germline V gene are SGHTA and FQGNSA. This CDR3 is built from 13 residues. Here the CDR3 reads CASSLGLAETQYF. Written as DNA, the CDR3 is TGTGCCAGCAGCTTAGGACTAGCGGAGACCCAGTACTTC.

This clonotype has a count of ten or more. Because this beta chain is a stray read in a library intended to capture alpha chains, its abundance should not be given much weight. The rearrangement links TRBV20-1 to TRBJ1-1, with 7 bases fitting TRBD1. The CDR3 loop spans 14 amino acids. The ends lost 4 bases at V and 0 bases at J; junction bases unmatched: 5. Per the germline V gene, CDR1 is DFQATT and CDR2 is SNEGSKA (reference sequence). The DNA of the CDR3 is TGCAGTGCTAAGCAAGGGGGCGTGAACACTGAAGCTTTCTTT. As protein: CSAKQGGVNTEAFF.

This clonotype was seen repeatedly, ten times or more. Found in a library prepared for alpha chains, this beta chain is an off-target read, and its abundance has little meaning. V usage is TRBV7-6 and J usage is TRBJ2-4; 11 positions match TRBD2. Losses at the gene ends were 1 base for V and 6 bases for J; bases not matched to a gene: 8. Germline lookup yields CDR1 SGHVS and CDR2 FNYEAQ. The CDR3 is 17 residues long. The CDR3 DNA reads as TGTGCCAGCAGCTTAGAACCTAGCGGGAGGCGTGGAAACATTCAGTACTTC. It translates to CASSLEPSGRRGNIQYF.

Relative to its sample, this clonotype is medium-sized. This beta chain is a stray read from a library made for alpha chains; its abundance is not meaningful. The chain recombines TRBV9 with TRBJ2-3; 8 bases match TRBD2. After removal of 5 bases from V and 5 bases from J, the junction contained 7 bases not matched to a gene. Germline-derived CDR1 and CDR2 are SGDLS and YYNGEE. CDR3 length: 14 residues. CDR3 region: CASSALTSGDTQYF. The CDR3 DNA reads TGTGCCAGCAGTGCCCTAACTAGCGGAGATACGCAGTATTTT.

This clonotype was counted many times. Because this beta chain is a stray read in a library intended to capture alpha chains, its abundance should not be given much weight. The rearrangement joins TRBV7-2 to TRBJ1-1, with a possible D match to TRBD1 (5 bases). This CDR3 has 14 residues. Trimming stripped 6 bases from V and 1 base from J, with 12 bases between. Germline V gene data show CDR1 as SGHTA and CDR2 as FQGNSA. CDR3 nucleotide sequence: TGTGCCAGCAGTCCGGGACCGTCGAACACTGAAGCTTTCTTT. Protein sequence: CASSPGPSNTEAFF.

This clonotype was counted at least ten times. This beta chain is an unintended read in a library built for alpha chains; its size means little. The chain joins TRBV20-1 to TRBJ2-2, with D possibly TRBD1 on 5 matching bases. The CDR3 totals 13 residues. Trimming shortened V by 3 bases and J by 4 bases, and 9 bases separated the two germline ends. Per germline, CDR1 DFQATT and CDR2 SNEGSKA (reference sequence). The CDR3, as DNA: TGCAGTGCTAGGGGGCTCGGCACCGGGGAGCTGTTTTTT. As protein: CSARGLGTGELFF.

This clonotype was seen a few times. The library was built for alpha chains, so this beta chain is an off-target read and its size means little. The CDR3 region has the DNA TGCGCCAGCAGTGAGTCGAAGACTAGCGGGAGAAATGAGCAGTTCTTC. It is translated as CASSESKTSGRNEQFF. The chain is built from TRBV10-1 and TRBJ2-1; 12 bases fit TRBD2. J was trimmed by 7 bases and V by 0 bases; bases with no gene match: 4. CDR1 and CDR2 from the germline V gene are WNHNN and SYGVQD (reference sequence). The CDR3 is 16 residues long.

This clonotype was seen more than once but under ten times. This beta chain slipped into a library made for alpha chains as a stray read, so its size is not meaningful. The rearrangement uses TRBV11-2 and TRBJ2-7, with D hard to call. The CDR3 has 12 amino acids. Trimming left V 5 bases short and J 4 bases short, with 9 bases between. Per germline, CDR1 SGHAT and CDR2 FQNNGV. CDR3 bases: TGTGCCAGCAGCCAAGGGATTTACGAGCAGTACTTC. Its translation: CASSQGIYEQYF.

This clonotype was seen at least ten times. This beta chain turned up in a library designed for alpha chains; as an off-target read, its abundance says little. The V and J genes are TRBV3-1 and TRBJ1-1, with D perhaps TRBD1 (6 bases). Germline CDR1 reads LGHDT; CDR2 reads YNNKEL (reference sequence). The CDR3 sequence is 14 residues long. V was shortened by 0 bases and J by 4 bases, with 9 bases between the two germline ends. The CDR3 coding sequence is TGTGCCAGCAGCCAAGAAGGGGGGATCACTGAAGCTTTCTTT. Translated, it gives CASSQEGGITEAFF.

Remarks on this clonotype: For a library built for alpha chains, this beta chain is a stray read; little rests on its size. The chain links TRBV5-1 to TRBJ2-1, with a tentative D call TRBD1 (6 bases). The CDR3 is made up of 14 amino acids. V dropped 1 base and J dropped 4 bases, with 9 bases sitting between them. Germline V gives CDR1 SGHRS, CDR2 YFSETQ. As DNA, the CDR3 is TGCGCCAGCAGCTTGACAGGGTTTTACAATGAGCAGTTCTTC. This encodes CASSLTGFYNEQFF. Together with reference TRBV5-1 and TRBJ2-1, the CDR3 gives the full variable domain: KAGVTQTPRYLIKTRGQQVTLSCSPISGHRSVSWYQQTPGQGLQFLFEYFSETQRNKGNFPGRFSGRQFSNSRSEMNVSTLELGDSALYLCASSLTGFYNEQFFGPGTRLTVL.

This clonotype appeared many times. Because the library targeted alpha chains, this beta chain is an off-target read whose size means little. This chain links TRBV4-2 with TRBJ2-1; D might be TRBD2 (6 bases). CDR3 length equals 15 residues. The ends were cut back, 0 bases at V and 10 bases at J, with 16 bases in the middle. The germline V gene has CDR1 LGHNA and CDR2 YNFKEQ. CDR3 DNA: TGTGCCAGCAGCCAAGAGCTCCGCGGGAACTGGGAGCAGTTCTTC. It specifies CASSQELRGNWEQFF.

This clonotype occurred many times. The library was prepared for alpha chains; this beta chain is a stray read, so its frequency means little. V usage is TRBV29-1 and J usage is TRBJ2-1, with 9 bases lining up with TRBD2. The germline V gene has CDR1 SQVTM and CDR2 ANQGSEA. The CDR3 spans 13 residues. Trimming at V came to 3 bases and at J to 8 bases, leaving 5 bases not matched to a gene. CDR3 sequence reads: CSVELREGHEQFF. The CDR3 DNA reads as TGCAGCGTTGAGTTGCGGGAGGGCCATGAGCAGTTCTTC.

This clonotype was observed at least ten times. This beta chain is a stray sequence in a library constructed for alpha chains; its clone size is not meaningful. CDR3 sequence reads: CASSRTGGNYEQYF. For the CDR3, the DNA is TGTGCCAGCAGTAGGACAGGGGGGAACTACGAGCAGTACTTC. The rearrangement joins TRBV7-9 to TRBJ2-7, with 10 nucleotides matching TRBD1. The CDR3 loop spans 14 amino acids. The V segment lost 6 bases and the J segment 3 bases; nucleotides outside the gene matches: 5. In germline, CDR1 is SEHNR, CDR2 FQNEAQ (reference sequence).

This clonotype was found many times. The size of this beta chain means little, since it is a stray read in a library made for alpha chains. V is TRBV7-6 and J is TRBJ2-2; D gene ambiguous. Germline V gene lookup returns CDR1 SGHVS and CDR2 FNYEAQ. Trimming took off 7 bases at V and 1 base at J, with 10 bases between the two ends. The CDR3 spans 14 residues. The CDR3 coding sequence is TGTGCCAGCACCCCGTGGGAGAACACCGGGGAGCTGTTTTTT. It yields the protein CASTPWENTGELFF.

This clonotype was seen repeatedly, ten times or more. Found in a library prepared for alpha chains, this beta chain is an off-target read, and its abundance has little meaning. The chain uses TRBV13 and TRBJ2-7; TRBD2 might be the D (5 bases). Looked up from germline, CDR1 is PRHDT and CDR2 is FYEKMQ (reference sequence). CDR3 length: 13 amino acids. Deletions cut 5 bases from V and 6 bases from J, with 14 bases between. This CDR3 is CASSTRGKGEQYF. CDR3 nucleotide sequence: TGTGCCAGCAGCACCCGGGGTAAGGGCGAGCAGTACTTC.